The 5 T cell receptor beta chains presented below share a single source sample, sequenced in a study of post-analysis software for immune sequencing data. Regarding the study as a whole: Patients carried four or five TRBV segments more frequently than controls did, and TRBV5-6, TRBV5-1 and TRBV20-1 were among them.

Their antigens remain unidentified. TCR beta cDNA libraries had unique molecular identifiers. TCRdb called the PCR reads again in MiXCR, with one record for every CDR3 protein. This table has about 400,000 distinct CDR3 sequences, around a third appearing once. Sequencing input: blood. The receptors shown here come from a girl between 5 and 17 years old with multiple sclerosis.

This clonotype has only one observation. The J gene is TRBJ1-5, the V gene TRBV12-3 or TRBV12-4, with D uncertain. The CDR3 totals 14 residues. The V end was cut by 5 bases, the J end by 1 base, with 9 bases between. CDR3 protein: CASSEDDSNQPQHF. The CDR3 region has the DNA TGTGCCAGCAGTGAGGATGACAGCAATCAGCCCCAGCATTTT.

CDR3: CASSLIGGGAGETQYF. In DNA form, the CDR3 reads TGCGCCAGCAGCTTGATTGGAGGGGGCGCGGGAGAGACCCAGTACTTC. The chain is built from TRBV5-1 and TRBJ2-7, with D maybe TRBD1 (7 bases). The J call is doubtful: the DNA matches TRBJ2-5 better. Germline V gene sequence: CDR1 SGHRS, CDR2 YFSETQ. This CDR3 is built from 16 residues.

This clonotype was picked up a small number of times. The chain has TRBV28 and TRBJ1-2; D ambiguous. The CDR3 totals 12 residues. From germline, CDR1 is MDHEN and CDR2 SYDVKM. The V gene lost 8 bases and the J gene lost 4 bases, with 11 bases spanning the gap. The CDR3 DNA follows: TGTGCCAGCCGAAACAAACCCTATGGCTACACCTTC. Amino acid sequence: CASRNKPYGYTF.

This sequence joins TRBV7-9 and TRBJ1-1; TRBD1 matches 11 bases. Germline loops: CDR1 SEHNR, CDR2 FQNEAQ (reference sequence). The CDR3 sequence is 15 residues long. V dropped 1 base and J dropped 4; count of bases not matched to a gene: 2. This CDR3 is CASSLGGQGGTEAFF. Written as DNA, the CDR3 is TGTGCCAGCAGCTTAGGGGGACAGGGGGGCACTGAAGCTTTCTTT. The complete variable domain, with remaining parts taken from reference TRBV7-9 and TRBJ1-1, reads DTGVSQNPRHKITKRGQNVTFRCDPISEHNRLYWYRQTLGQGPEFLTYFQNEAQLEKSRLLSDRFSAERPKGSFSTLEIQRTEQGDSAMYLCASSLGGQGGTEAFFGQGTRLTVV.

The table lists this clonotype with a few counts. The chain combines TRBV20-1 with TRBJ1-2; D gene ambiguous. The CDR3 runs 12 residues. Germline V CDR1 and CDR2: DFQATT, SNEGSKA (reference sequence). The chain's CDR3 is CIPPRFNYGYTF. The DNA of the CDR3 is TGCATCCCGCCCAGGTTCAACTATGGCTACACCTTC.